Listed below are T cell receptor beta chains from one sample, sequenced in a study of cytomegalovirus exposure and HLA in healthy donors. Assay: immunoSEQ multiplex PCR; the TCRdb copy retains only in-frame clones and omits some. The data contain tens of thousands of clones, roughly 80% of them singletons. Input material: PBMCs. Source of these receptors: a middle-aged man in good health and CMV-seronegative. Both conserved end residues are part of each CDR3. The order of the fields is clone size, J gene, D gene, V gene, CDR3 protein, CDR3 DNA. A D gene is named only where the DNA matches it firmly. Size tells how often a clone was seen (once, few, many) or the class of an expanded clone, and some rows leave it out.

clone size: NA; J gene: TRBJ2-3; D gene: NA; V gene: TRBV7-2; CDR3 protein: CASSLAKGGSGSTDTQYF; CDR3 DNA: TGTGCCAGCAGCTTAGCAAAAGGTGGGAGCGGGAGCACAGATACGCAGTATTTT
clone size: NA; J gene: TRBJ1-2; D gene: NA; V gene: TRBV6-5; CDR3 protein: CASSPDPGYGYTF; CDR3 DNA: TGTGCCAGCAGTCCCGACCCGGGGTATGGCTACACCTTC
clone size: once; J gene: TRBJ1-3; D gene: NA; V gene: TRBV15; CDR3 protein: CATSLTSLSGNTIYF; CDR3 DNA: TGTGCCACCAGCCTAACCTCACTCTCTGGAAACACCATATATTTT
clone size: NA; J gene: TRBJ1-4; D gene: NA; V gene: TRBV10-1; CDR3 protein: CASTCRNWAGGREKLFF; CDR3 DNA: TGCGCCAGCACATGTCGGAATTGGGCAGGAGGGCGGGAAAAACTGTTTTTT
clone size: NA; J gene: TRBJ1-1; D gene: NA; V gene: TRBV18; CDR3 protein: CASSPPVGDTEAFF; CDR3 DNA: TGTGCCAGCTCACCACCGGTCGGGGACACTGAAGCTTTCTTT
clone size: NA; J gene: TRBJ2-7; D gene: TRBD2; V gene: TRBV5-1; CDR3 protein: CASSLSSPGLGGLEQYF; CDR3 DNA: TGCGCCAGCAGCTTGAGTTCTCCGGGACTAGGGGGTCTCGAGCAGTACTTC
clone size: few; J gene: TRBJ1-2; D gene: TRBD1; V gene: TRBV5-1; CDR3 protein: CASNSGTGGTGYGYTF; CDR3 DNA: TGCGCCAGCAATTCCGGGACAGGGGGCACAGGCTATGGCTACACCTTC
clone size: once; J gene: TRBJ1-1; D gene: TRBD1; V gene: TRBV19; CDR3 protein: CASSQGANTEAFF; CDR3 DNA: TGTGCCAGTAGTCAGGGGGCGAACACTGAAGCTTTCTTT
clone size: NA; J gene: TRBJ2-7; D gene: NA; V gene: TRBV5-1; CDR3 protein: CASSSEGAPYEQYF; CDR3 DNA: TGCGCCAGCAGCTCTGAAGGGGCCCCCTACGAGCAGTACTTC
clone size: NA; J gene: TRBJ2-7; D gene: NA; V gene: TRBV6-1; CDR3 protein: CASRLSAVSSYEQYF; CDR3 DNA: TGTGCCAGCAGGCTCTCAGCGGTGAGCTCCTACGAGCAGTACTTC
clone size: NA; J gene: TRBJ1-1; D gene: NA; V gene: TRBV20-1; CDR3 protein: CSAIEGAEAFF; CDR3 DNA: TGCAGTGCCATCGAGGGTGCTGAAGCTTTCTTT
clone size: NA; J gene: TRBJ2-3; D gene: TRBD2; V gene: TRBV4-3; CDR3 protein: CASSQGTSGRADTQYF; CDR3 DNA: TGCGCCAGCAGCCAAGGGACTAGCGGGAGAGCAGATACGCAGTATTTT
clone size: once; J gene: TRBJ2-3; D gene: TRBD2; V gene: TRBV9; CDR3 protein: CASSVGASGVTDTQYF; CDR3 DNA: TGTGCCAGCAGCGTAGGGGCTAGCGGGGTCACAGATACGCAGTATTTT
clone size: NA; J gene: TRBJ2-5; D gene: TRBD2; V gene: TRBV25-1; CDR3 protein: CASRRASGSQETQYF; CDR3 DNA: TGTGCCAGCAGAAGGGCTAGCGGGAGTCAAGAGACCCAGTACTTC
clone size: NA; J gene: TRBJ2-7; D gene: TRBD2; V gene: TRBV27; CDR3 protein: CASTLVGGGYEQYF; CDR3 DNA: TGTGCCAGCACCCTCGTGGGGGGGGGATACGAGCAGTACTTC
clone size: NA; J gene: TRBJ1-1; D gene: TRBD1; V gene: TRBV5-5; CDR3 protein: CASSRQGHTEAFF; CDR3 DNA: TGTGCCAGCAGTCGACAGGGGCACACTGAAGCTTTCTTT
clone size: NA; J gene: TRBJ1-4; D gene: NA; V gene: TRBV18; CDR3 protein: CASSPRTDEKLFF; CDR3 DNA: TGTGCCAGCTCACCCCGGACAGATGAAAAACTGTTTTTT
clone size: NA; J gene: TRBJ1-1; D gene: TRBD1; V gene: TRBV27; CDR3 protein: CASSSRGLSEAFF; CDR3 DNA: TGTGCCAGCAGTTCCAGGGGGCTTAGTGAAGCTTTCTTT
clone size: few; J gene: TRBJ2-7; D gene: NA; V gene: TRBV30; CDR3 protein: CAWSEGPQPGEQYF; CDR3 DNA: TGTGCCTGGAGTGAGGGGCCTCAGCCCGGCGAGCAGTACTTC
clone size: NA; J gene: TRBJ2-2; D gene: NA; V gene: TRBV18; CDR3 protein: CASSPTGPNTGELFF; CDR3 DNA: TGTGCCAGCTCACCTACAGGGCCTAACACCGGGGAGCTGTTTTTT
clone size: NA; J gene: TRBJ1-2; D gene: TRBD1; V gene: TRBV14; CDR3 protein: CASSQVALTGDYGYTF; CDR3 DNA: TGTGCCAGCAGCCAAGTTGCTTTGACAGGGGATTATGGCTACACCTTC
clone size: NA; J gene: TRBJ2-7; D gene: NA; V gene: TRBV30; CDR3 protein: CAWRDWNRDEQYF; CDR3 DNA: TGTGCCTGGAGGGATTGGAACAGGGACGAGCAGTACTTC
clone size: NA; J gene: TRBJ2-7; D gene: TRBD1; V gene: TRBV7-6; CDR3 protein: CASSRGQNLEQYF; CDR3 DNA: TGTGCCAGCAGCCGGGGACAGAATCTCGAGCAGTACTTC
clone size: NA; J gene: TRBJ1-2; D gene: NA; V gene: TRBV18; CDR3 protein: CASSPQGRTYGYTF; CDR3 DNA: TGTGCCAGCTCACCACAAGGGAGGACCTATGGCTACACCTTC
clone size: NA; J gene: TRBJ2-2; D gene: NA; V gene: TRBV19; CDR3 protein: CASSILRNTGELFF; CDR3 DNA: TGTGCCAGTAGTATCCTAAGAAACACCGGGGAGCTGTTTTTT
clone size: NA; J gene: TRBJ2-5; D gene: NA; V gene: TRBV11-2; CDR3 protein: CASSLVYGELVTQYF; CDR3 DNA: TGTGCCAGCAGCTTAGTGTACGGGGAACTGGTGACCCAGTACTTC
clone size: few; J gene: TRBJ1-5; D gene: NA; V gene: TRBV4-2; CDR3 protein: CASSQDRDQPQHF; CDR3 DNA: TGTGCCAGCAGCCAAGACAGGGATCAGCCCCAGCATTTT
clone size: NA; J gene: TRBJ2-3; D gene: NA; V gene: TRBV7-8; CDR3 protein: CASSFWTATDTQYF; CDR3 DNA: TGTGCCAGCAGCTTCTGGACAGCCACAGATACGCAGTATTTT
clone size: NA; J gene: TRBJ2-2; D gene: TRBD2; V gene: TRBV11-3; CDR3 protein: CASSLAGGPTGELFF; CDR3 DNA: TGTGCCAGCAGCTTAGCGGGAGGGCCAACCGGGGAGCTGTTTTTT
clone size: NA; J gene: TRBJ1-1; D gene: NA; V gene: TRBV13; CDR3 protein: CASRPSGASFNTEAFF; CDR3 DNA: TGTGCCAGCAGACCCTCAGGGGCGTCTTTTAACACTGAAGCTTTCTTT
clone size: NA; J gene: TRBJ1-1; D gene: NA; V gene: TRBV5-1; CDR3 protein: CASSLGLGGRLDTEAFF; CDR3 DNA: TGCGCCAGCAGCTTGGGGTTGGGGGGGCGGCTGGACACTGAAGCTTTCTTT
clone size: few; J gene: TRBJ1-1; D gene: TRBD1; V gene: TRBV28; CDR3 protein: CASSYRGIFEAFF; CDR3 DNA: TGTGCCAGCAGTTACAGGGGGATTTTCGAAGCTTTCTTT
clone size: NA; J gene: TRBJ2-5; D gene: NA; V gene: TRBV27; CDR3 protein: CASSFGSQETQYF; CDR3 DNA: TGTGCCAGCAGTTTTGGGAGCCAAGAGACCCAGTACTTC
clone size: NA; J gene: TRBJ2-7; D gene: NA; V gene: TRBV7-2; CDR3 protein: CASSLDGSGVYNEQYF; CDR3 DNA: TGTGCCAGCAGCTTAGATGGTAGTGGAGTATACAACGAGCAGTACTTC
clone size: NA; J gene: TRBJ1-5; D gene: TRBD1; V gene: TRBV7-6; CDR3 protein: CASSSGTGINQPQHF; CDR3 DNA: TGTGCCAGCAGTTCCGGGACAGGGATCAATCAGCCCCAGCATTTT
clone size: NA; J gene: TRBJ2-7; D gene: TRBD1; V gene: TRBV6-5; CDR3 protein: CASSSGQGAGEQYF; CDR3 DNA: TGTGCCAGCAGTTCGGGACAGGGGGCAGGTGAGCAGTACTTC
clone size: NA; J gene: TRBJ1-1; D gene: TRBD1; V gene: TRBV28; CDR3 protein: CASSWTGGQNTEAFF; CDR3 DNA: TGTGCCAGCAGTTGGACAGGGGGACAAAACACTGAAGCTTTCTTT
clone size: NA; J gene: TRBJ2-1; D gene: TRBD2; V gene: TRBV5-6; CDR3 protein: CASSLAVAGVPYNEQFF; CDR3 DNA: TGTGCCAGCAGCTTGGCGGTGGCGGGAGTCCCCTACAATGAGCAGTTCTTC
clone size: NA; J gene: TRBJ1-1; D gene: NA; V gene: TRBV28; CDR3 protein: CASTGGWGTEAFF; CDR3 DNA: TGTGCCAGTACCGGGGGGTGGGGCACTGAAGCTTTCTTT
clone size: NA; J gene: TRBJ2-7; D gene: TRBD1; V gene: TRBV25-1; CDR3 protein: CASSKQGAYEQYF; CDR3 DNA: TGTGCCAGCAGTAAACAGGGGGCCTACGAGCAGTACTTC
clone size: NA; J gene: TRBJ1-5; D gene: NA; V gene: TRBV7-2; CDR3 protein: CASSLGGQGYSNQPQHF; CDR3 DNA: TGTGCCAGCAGCTTAGGGGGGCAGGGCTATAGCAATCAGCCCCAGCATTTT
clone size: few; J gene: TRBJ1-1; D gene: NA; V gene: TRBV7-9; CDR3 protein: CASSLGATEAFF; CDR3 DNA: TGTGCCAGCAGCTTAGGGGCGACTGAAGCTTTCTTT
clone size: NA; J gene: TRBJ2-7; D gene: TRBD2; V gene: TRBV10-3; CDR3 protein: CAIRGTSERSPEQYF; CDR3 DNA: TGTGCCATCAGGGGGACTAGCGAAAGGTCCCCCGAGCAGTACTTC
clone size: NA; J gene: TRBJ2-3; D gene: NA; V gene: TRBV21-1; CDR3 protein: CASPPGLALSDTQYF; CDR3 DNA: TGTGCCAGCCCACCGGGACTAGCGTTGTCAGATACGCAGTATTTT
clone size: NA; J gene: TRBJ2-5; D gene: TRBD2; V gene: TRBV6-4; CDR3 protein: CASSEGSGTQETQYF; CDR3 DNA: TGTGCCAGCAGTGAGGGTAGCGGGACCCAAGAGACCCAGTACTTC
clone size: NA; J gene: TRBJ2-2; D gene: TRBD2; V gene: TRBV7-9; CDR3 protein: CASTILAPSGTGELFF; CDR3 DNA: TGTGCCAGCACTATACTAGCGCCCTCGGGCACCGGGGAGCTGTTTTTT
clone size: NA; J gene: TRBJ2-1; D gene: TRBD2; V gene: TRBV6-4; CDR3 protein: CASSHLAGEDNEQFF; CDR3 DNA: TGTGCCAGCAGTCATCTAGCGGGAGAGGACAATGAGCAGTTCTTC
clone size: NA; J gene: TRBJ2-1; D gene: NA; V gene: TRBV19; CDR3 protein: CASSKGEQYNEQFF; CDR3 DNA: TGTGCCAGTAGTAAGGGGGAGCAGTACAATGAGCAGTTCTTC
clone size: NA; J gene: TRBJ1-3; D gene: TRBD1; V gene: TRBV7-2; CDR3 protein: CASSLTGTAGNTIYF; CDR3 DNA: TGTGCCAGCAGCTTAACCGGGACAGCCGGAAACACCATATATTTT